The rows below give T cell receptor beta chains drawn from one sample of a study of CD4 T cells in relation to SARS-CoV-2 and coronaviruses. Here immunoSEQ multiplex PCR was the method, and the copy in TCRdb shows in-frame clones only, minus some. The top ten hold around a sixth of the sample, which has about 26,000 clones, roughly 80% seen once. The antigens for these receptors are not known. Specimen: CD4+ T cells from PBMCs, cultured in vitro. The receptor set was obtained from a human donor in good health. Each CDR3 is given with its conserved first and last residue. Each record gives: clone size, V gene, J gene, D gene, CDR3 protein, CDR3 DNA. A D gene is named only where the DNA matches it firmly. Some rows mark clone size as missing; the rest say once, few, many or name a class of expanded clone.

.	TRBV6-2/TRBV6-3	TRBJ2-5	.	CASSYGGFQETQYF	TGTGCCAGCAGTTACGGGGGGTTCCAAGAGACCCAGTACTTC
.	TRBV19	TRBJ1-2	.	CASTDGHLTYGYTF	TGTGCCAGTACGGACGGGCATCTCACCTATGGCTACACCTTC
.	TRBV28	TRBJ2-7	.	CASSLVQGNGEQYF	TGTGCCAGCAGTTTAGTACAGGGTAACGGCGAGCAGTACTTC
.	TRBV19	TRBJ1-1	TRBD1	CASRRKQGGLYGMNTEAFF	TGTGCCAGTAGACGAAAGCAGGGGGGGCTATATGGAATGAACACTGAAGCTTTCTTT
once	TRBV19	TRBJ1-6	.	CASSEAPDWSPLHF	TGTGCCAGTAGTGAAGCCCCTGACTGGTCACCCCTCCACTTT
.	TRBV6-2/TRBV6-3	TRBJ1-1	.	CASSFRVFVSTEAFF	TGTGCCAGCAGTTTTAGGGTGTTCGTAAGCACTGAAGCTTTCTTT
.	TRBV9	TRBJ2-3	.	CASSVEGNTQYF	TGTGCCAGCAGCGTAGAGGGAAATACGCAGTATTTT
.	TRBV5-6	TRBJ2-4	.	CASSQGLAKNIQYF	TGTGCCAGCAGCCAAGGGCTAGCCAAAAACATTCAGTACTTC
.	TRBV5-1	TRBJ2-5	TRBD2	CASSFRGSEDETQYF	TGCGCCAGCAGCTTTCGCGGGAGTGAAGATGAGACCCAGTACTTC
.	TRBV28	TRBJ2-7	TRBD1	CAYGQGEIGEQYF	TGTGCCTATGGACAGGGAGAGATAGGCGAGCAGTACTTC
.	TRBV6-5	TRBJ1-1	.	CASSYSIRMNTEAFF	TGTGCCAGCAGTTACTCGATCCGTATGAACACTGAAGCTTTCTTT
.	TRBV4-3	TRBJ2-1	.	CASSQDGRRDEQFF	TGCGCCAGCAGCCAAGATGGACGCCGGGATGAGCAGTTCTTC
.	TRBV9	TRBJ1-4	TRBD1	CASSVATAGRGLGNEKLFF	TGTGCCAGCAGCGTAGCTACTGCAGGCAGGGGGCTTGGTAATGAAAAACTGTTTTTT
.	TRBV10-2	TRBJ2-1	TRBD2	CASRQPGLATEQFF	TGCGCCAGCAGGCAGCCGGGACTAGCGACTGAGCAGTTCTTC
.	TRBV6-5	TRBJ1-5	TRBD1	CASRSGGENNQPQHF	TGTGCCAGCAGGTCAGGGGGCGAAAACAATCAGCCCCAGCATTTT
.	TRBV2	TRBJ1-5	TRBD1	CASCRQGLNQPQHF	TGTGCCAGCTGCCGACAGGGCCTAAATCAGCCCCAGCATTTT
.	TRBV18	TRBJ2-3	.	CASSRGSLDTQYF	TGTGCCAGCTCACGTGGCTCCCTAGATACGCAGTATTTT
.	TRBV2	TRBJ1-2	.	CASSEVGGSHGYTF	TGTGCCAGCAGTGAAGTTGGGGGGAGCCATGGCTACACCTTC
.	TRBV4-3	TRBJ1-2	.	CASSQGLGDNYGYTF	TGCGCCAGCAGCCAAGGGCTCGGGGACAACTATGGCTACACCTTC
.	TRBV6-6	TRBJ1-5	.	CASRPPGPLLPQHF	TGTGCCAGCAGGCCCCCGGGACCCCTGCTGCCCCAGCATTTT
.	TRBV29-1	TRBJ2-4	.	CSVVEGGGSKNIQYF	TGCAGCGTTGTCGAGGGAGGTGGGAGCAAAAACATTCAGTACTTC
.	TRBV29-1	TRBJ1-5	.	CSVAMRGSNQPQHF	TGCAGCGTTGCAATGAGGGGTTCCAATCAGCCCCAGCATTTT
.	TRBV6-5	TRBJ2-7	.	CASNLMRGGFGEQYF	TGTGCCAGCAATCTCATGAGGGGGGGCTTCGGCGAGCAGTACTTC
once	TRBV2	TRBJ1-1	.	CASSGTLGNTEAFF	TGTGCCAGCAGCGGGACTCTGGGGAACACTGAAGCTTTCTTT
.	TRBV11-2	TRBJ2-1	TRBD2	CASSLFGGGLNEQFF	TGTGCCAGCAGCTTATTTGGCGGGGGGCTAAATGAGCAGTTCTTC
.	TRBV7-6	TRBJ2-1	TRBD2	CASSLGVAGAGEQFF	TGTGCCAGCAGCTTAGGGGTAGCGGGAGCGGGTGAGCAGTTCTTC